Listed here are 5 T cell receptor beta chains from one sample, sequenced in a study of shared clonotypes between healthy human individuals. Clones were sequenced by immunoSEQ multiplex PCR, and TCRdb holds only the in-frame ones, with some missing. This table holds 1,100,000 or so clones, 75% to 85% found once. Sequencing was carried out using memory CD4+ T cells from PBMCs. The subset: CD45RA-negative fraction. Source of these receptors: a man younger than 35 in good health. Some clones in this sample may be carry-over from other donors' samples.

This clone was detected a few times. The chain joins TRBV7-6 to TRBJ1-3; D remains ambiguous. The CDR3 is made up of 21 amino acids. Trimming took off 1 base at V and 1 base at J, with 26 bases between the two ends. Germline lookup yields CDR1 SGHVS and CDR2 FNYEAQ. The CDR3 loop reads CASSLEAGPSAWLSSGNTIYF. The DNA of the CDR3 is TGTGCCAGCAGCTTAGAAGCCGGTCCGTCTGCCTGGCTCTCTTCTGGAAACACCATATATTTT.

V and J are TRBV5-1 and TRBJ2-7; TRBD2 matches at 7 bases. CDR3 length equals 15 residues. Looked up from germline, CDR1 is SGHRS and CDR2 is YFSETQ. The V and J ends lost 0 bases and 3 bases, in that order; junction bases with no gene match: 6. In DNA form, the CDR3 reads TGCGCCAGCAGCTTGGACGGGCTAGCGGTCTACGAGCAGTACTTC. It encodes CASSLDGLAVYEQYF.

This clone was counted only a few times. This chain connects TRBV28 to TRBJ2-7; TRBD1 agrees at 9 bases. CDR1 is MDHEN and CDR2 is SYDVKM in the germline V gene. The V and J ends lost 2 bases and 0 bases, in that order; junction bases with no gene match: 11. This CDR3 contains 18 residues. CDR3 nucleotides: TGTGCCAGCAGTTTAGGGACACGGACAGGGGACAGCTCCTACGAGCAGTACTTC. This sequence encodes CASSLGTRTGDSSYEQYF.

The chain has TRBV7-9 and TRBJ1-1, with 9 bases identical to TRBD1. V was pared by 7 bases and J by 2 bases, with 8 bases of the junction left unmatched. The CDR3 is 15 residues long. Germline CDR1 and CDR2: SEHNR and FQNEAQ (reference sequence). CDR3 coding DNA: TGTGCCAGCAAAAAACAGGGGGCCGGTAACACTGAAGCTTTCTTT. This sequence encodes CASKKQGAGNTEAFF.

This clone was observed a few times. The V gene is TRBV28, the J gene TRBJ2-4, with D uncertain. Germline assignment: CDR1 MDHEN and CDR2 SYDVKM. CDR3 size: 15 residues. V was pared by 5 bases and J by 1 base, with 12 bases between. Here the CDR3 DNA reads TGTGCCAGCAGTCGCCAGACGCTCGCCAAAAACATTCAGTACTTC. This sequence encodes CASSRQTLAKNIQYF.